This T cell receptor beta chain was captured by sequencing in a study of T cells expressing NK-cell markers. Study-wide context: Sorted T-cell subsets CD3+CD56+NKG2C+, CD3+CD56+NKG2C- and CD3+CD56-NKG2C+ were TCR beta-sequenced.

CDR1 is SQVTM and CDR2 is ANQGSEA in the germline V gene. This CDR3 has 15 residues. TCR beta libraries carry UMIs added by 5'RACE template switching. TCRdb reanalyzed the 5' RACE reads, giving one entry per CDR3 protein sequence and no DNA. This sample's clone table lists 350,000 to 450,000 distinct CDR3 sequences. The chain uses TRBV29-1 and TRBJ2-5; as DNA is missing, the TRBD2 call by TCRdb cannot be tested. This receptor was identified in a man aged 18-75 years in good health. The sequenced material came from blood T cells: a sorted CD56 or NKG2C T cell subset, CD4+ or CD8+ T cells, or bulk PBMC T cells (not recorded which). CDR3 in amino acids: CSVAFLAGDQETQYF.